Listed here are 30 T cell receptor beta chains from one sample, sequenced in a study of patients and donors after allogeneic stem cell transplantation. TCRdb redid the calling of the RT-PCR reads with MiXCR, one entry per CDR3 protein. The data show some 200,000 distinct CDR3 sequences, about 40% seen once. Sample: blood, either unsorted or a sorted T cell fraction (not recorded which). The receptor set was obtained from a human donor who was either an allogeneic HSCT recipient or a stem cell or donor lymphocyte infusion donor (not recorded which). It is not recorded whose cells these are; they may come from a transplant donor.

The rearrangement links TRBV6-2 or TRBV6-3 to TRBJ1-1; 9 bases fit TRBD1. V was pared by 6 bases and J by 4 bases, with 6 bases of the junction left unmatched. Germline loops: CDR1 MNHEY, CDR2 SVGEGT. CDR3 length: 14 amino acids. The CDR3 loop is CASRPGTGPTEAFF. CDR3 nucleotide sequence: TGTGCCAGCAGACCCGGGACAGGGCCCACTGAAGCTTTCTTT.

The J gene is TRBJ2-1, the V gene TRBV21-1; whether TRBD2, the table's D call, matches the DNA was not checked. TRBV21-1 is listed as a pseudogene. This CDR3 spans 19 amino acids. DNA of the CDR3: TGTGCCAGCAGCAAACGTTTACTAGCGGGAGTGGGGGTGTACAATGAGCAGTTCTTC. It encodes CASSKRLLAGVGVYNEQFF.

The chain employs TRBV2 and TRBJ1-2; unclear D gene. The CDR3 has 13 amino acids. V gave up 7 bases and J gave up 2 bases, with 11 bases separating them. CDR1 is SNHLY, CDR2 FYNNEI, per germline. The chain's CDR3 is CASTEGINYGYTF. The CDR3 nucleotides are TGTGCCAGCACCGAAGGGATCAACTATGGCTACACCTTC.

This clonotype has only a few counts. CDR3 DNA sequence: TGTGCCAGCAGCTTAGGTACGGGGGGCCGGGGAAACATGAACACTGAAGCTTTCTTT. It encodes CASSLGTGGRGNMNTEAFF. The chain links TRBV7-8 to TRBJ1-1; D may be TRBD1 (6 bases). The CDR3 covers 19 residues. CDR1 SGHVS and CDR2 FQNEAQ come from the germline V gene. Trimming took 1 base from V and 0 from J, leaving 21 bases between them.

The chain is built from TRBV7-9 and TRBJ1-1; maybe TRBD1 (5 bases). The CDR3 length is 15 residues. Trimming pared 1 base from V and 1 base from J, leaving 10 bases between. The germline V gene has CDR1 SEHNR and CDR2 FQNEAQ (reference sequence). DNA of the CDR3: TGTGCCAGCAGCTTAGGGATAGGACAGAACACTGAAGCTTTCTTT. This codes for CASSLGIGQNTEAFF.

The chain has TRBV7-3 and TRBJ2-1; D uncertain. V lost 2 bases and J 0 bases, leaving 11 bases between the germline ends. In germline, CDR1 is SGHTA, CDR2 FQGTGA. The CDR3 consists of 16 residues. CDR3 sequence reads: CASSLSPLNSYNEQFF. The CDR3 DNA follows: TGTGCCAGCAGCTTATCCCCCCTTAACTCCTACAATGAGCAGTTCTTC. Filled out from reference TRBV7-3 and TRBJ2-1, the complete variable domain reads GAGVSQTPSNKVTEKGKYVELRCDPISGHTALYWYRQSLGQGPEFLIYFQGTGAADDSGLPNDRFFAVRPEGSVSTLKIQRTERGDSAVYLCASSLSPLNSYNEQFFGPGTRLTVL.

The rearrangement joins TRBV12-3 or TRBV12-4 to TRBJ2-1; 8 bases are a match to TRBD2. The V and J ends lost 3 bases and 4 bases, in that order; junction bases with no gene match: 8. This CDR3 is built from 16 residues. The CDR3 region is CASSLGREAFYNEQFF. CDR3 bases: TGTGCCAGCAGTTTGGGGCGGGAGGCCTTTTACAATGAGCAGTTCTTC.

The rearrangement uses TRBV20-1 and TRBJ2-3; 9 nucleotides match TRBD1. The CDR3 covers 18 residues. J was trimmed by 3 bases and V by 3 bases; bases with no gene match: 16. In germline, CDR1 is DFQATT, CDR2 SNEGSKA (reference sequence). The CDR3 DNA reads TGCAGTGCTAGTAATTTCGGACAGGGGTTTTTAGGAACAGATACGCAGTATTTT. The encoded protein is CSASNFGQGFLGTDTQYF.

This clonotype has just a few counts. The chain recombines TRBV5-1 with TRBJ2-7; D call uncertain. The CDR3 is 18 residues long. CDR1 is SGHRS, CDR2 YFSETQ, per germline. V lost 1 base and J 4 bases, leaving 24 bases between the germline ends. CDR3 region: CASSLPDTGPQAVYEQYF. For the CDR3, the DNA is TGCGCCAGCAGCTTGCCTGATACCGGGCCCCAAGCCGTTTACGAGCAGTACTTC.

V is TRBV7-6 and J is TRBJ1-5; 7 bases fit TRBD1. The V gene's germline CDR1 is SGHVS and CDR2 FNYEAQ. Trimming at V came to 1 base and at J to 3 bases, leaving 6 bases not matched to a gene. This CDR3 is 16 amino acids long. Here the CDR3 reads CASSLETGQLNQPQHF. The DNA for the CDR3 is TGTGCCAGCAGCTTAGAGACGGGACAGCTCAATCAGCCCCAGCATTTT.

This clonotype occurred a few times. This CDR3 is CASSLTGVGYGYTF. CDR3 DNA sequence: TGTGCCAGCAGTTTAACGGGAGTCGGGTATGGCTACACCTTC. This rearrangement joins TRBV12-3 or TRBV12-4 to TRBJ1-2; no clear D. The CDR3 spans 14 residues. The V gene lost 2 bases and the J gene lost 5 bases, with 12 bases spanning the gap.

At least ten counts were recorded for this clonotype. The V call is TRBV5-1, the J call TRBJ1-1; 8 bases fit TRBD1. The J segment lost 6 bases and the V segment lost 0 bases, leaving 1 base of the junction unmatched. CDR3 length equals 13 residues. The germline V gene has CDR1 SGHRS and CDR2 YFSETQ. CDR3 protein: CASSLAQGAEAFF. The DNA of the CDR3 is TGCGCCAGCAGCTTGGCACAGGGGGCTGAAGCTTTCTTT.

This clonotype appeared a single time. This chain connects TRBV19 to TRBJ1-1; D not certain. Germline loops: CDR1 LNHDA, CDR2 SQIVND (reference sequence). This CDR3 contains 17 residues. Trimming cost V 3 bases and J 5 bases, with 22 bases left between them. The CDR3 region has the DNA TGTGCCAGTAGTATTGGGTTTCTGGGATCCGAGAATACTGAAGCTTTCTTT. Protein sequence: CASSIGFLGSENTEAFF.

This clonotype was seen more than once but under ten times. V usage is TRBV27 and J usage is TRBJ2-1; 8 bases align to TRBD2. The CDR3 is 19 amino acids. V dropped 3 bases and J dropped 3; count of bases not matched to a gene: 16. CDR1 and CDR2 (germline): MNHEY, SMNVEV (reference sequence). The CDR3 loop reads CASSLNRDTSGTLYNEQFF. The CDR3 DNA sequence: TGTGCCAGCAGTTTGAACCGGGACACTAGCGGAACCCTCTACAATGAGCAGTTCTTC.

This clonotype was seen a few times. V gene TRBV12-3 or TRBV12-4 combines with J gene TRBJ1-2, with D uncertain. The CDR3 runs 14 residues. V was shortened by 0 bases and J by 2 bases, with 7 bases between the two germline ends. The CDR3 DNA sequence: TGTGCCAGCAGTTTAGCGCGGCAGAACTATGGCTACACCTTC. This encodes CASSLARQNYGYTF.

V gene TRBV6-2 or TRBV6-3 combines with J gene TRBJ2-7; 10 bases are shared with TRBD2. The CDR3 is made up of 15 amino acids. Losses at the gene ends were 2 bases for V and 0 bases for J; bases not matched to a gene: 1. Germline CDR1 and CDR2: MNHEY and SVGEGT. Written as DNA, the CDR3 is TGTGCCAGCAGTTACCCTAGCGGGAGCTCCTACGAGCAGTACTTC. Translated, it gives CASSYPSGSSYEQYF.

The chain has TRBV12-3 or TRBV12-4 and TRBJ1-2, with D unresolved. The CDR3 runs 14 residues. V was trimmed by 7 bases and J by 0 bases, leaving 12 bases between them. In DNA, the CDR3 is TGTGCCAGCATTCGGGGAGCACCTAACTATGGCTACACCTTC. Its translation is CASIRGAPNYGYTF.

The chain employs TRBV12-3 or TRBV12-4 and TRBJ1-5; tentatively, D is TRBD1 (6 bases). The CDR3 is 14 residues long. V gave up 6 bases and J gave up 4 bases, with 13 bases separating them. DNA for the CDR3: TGTGCCAGCAGCACACGGACAGATAATCAGCCCCAGCATTTT. Residues: CASSTRTDNQPQHF.

The chain uses TRBV4-3 and TRBJ2-3, with a tentative D call TRBD1 (5 bases). The length of the CDR3 is 16 residues. Germline V gene sequence: CDR1 LGHNA, CDR2 YSLEER. Trimming cost V 0 bases and J 5 bases, with 15 bases left between them. CDR3 residues: CASSQDGALVGDTQYF. For the CDR3, the DNA is TGCGCCAGCAGCCAAGATGGGGCTTTAGTAGGAGATACGCAGTATTTT.

This clonotype was counted a few times. The V call is TRBV5-5, the J call TRBJ1-2; 7 bases are shared with TRBD1. Trimming removed 0 bases from V and 8 bases from J; junction bases left unmatched: 10. This CDR3 has 15 residues. In germline, CDR1 is SGHKS, CDR2 YYEKEE (reference sequence). CDR3 residues: CASSLGGQPDVGYTF. In DNA, the CDR3 is TGTGCCAGCAGCTTGGGGGGACAGCCGGACGTGGGCTACACCTTC.

This clonotype was recorded a few times. The V gene is TRBV5-1, the J gene TRBJ1-1, with D hard to call. Germline V lookup: CDR1 SGHRS, CDR2 YFSETQ. With 3 bases removed from V and 3 bases from J, the gap between germline ends came to 9 bases. The CDR3 spans 13 residues. Written as DNA, the CDR3 is TGCGCCAGCAGCTCCTCAGCAGACACTGAAGCTTTCTTT. Residues: CASSSSADTEAFF.

The count of this clonotype is one. V usage is TRBV27 and J usage is TRBJ1-1; TRBD1 might be the D (5 bases). The CDR3 extends over 14 amino acids. Germline CDR1 is MNHEY and CDR2 is SMNVEV (reference sequence). The ends were cut back, 2 bases at V and 6 bases at J, with 13 bases in the middle. CDR3 nucleotide sequence: TGTGCCAGCAGTTTAGGTTCCATAGGGGCTGAAGCTTTCTTT. This translates into CASSLGSIGAEAFF.

The rearrangement joins TRBV4-3 to TRBJ2-3; D ambiguous. V lost 0 bases and J lost 4, with 8 bases in between. This CDR3 is 14 amino acids long. Germline V CDR1 and CDR2: LGHNA, YSLEER. The CDR3 loop reads CASSQDEASDTQYF. The CDR3 bases are TGCGCCAGCAGCCAAGATGAGGCCTCAGATACGCAGTATTTT.

Of note for this clonotype: At one boundary the junction diverges from the germline segment, which might be a read error. The chain joins TRBV4-3 to TRBJ2-2; D might be TRBD2 (5 bases). The germline gives CDR1 LGHNA, CDR2 YSLEER. The CDR3 totals 16 residues. In DNA form, the CDR3 reads TGCGCCAGCAGCCAGGGGATTAGTTTCGGCACCGGGGAGCTGTTTTTC. It yields the protein CASSQGISFGTGELFF.

The chain is built from TRBV12-3 or TRBV12-4 and TRBJ2-3; no definite D call. This CDR3 region has 13 residues. V shed 6 bases and J shed 2 bases, with 9 bases lying between them. CDR3 coding DNA: TGTGCCAGCAGCCCCCGGATCACAGATACGCAGTATTTT. It encodes CASSPRITDTQYF.

The chain links TRBV11-2 to TRBJ1-5; D call uncertain. Germline V gene sequence: CDR1 SGHAT, CDR2 FQNNGV. The CDR3 runs 16 residues. V gave up 4 bases and J gave up 1 base, with 14 bases separating them. The CDR3 DNA reads as TGTGCCAGCAGCTCGCCCGGGCTTGGGAGCAATCAGCCCCAGCATTTT. Encoded protein: CASSSPGLGSNQPQHF. Full variable domain (outside the CDR3, taken from reference TRBV11-2 and TRBJ1-5): EAGVAQSPRYKIIEKRQSVAFWCNPISGHATLYWYQQILGQGPKLLIQFQNNGVVDDSQLPKDRFSAERLKGVDSTLKIQPAKLEDSAVYLCASSSPGLGSNQPQHFGDGTRLSIL.

The chain combines TRBV27 with TRBJ2-7; TRBD1 might be the D (6 bases). CDR1 and CDR2 (germline): MNHEY, SMNVEV (reference sequence). The CDR3 length is 13 residues. Between the trimmed V and J ends, which lost 6 bases and 5 bases, there was a span of 14 bases. As DNA, the CDR3 is TGTGCCAGCAGCTGGACAGAGATGAACGAGCAGTACTTC. As protein: CASSWTEMNEQYF.

The rearrangement uses TRBV9 and TRBJ2-1; D may correspond to TRBD1 or TRBD2 (7 bases each). Germline assignment: CDR1 SGDLS and CDR2 YYNGEE. The CDR3 contains 14 residues. V lost 3 bases and J lost 9, with 16 bases in between. DNA of the CDR3: TGTGCCAGCAGCGCCCCTCAGGGGGAGGGTGAGCAGTTCTTC. Translation: CASSAPQGEGEQFF.

This clonotype occurred a few times. J is TRBJ2-1 and V is TRBV7-2, with TRBD2 matching over 10 bases. Per germline, CDR1 SGHTA and CDR2 FQGNSA. This CDR3 is built from 16 residues. Trimming took 3 bases from V and 7 from J; bases not matched to a gene: 9. CDR3 DNA sequence: TGTGCCAGCAGCTTCTCCTTAGCGGGAGGACGGAATGAGCAGTTCTTC. Translated: CASSFSLAGGRNEQFF.

This clonotype was seen a handful of times. This rearrangement joins TRBV20-1 to TRBJ1-1; D is perhaps TRBD1 (6 bases). The CDR3 consists of 15 residues. V gave up 6 bases and J gave up 5 bases, with 22 bases separating them. Germline V gene sequence: CDR1 DFQATT, CDR2 SNEGSKA (reference sequence). This CDR3 reads CSAEAPPGEGTEAFF. The CDR3 bases are TGCAGTGCCGAGGCCCCTCCAGGGGAGGGGACTGAAGCTTTCTTT.